This T cell receptor (beta chain) was captured by sequencing in a study of cytomegalovirus exposure and HLA in healthy donors. PCR amplification relied on 60 Vbeta primers (plus 13 Jbeta primers). Here immunoSEQ multiplex PCR was the method, and the copy in TCRdb shows in-frame clones only, minus some. This table holds 150,000 to 200,000 clones, 82% found once. The CDR3 has 18 residues. The sequenced sample consisted of PBMCs. This chain connects TRBV1 to TRBJ2-5; the D call of TRBD2 is as the table states it, not checked on the DNA. TRBV1 is a documented pseudogene. This TCR was recovered from a young woman in good health and CMV-seronegative. The CDR3 DNA is TGCACCAGCAGCCAAGATCCGGCGGGATCCGGTCTAAAAGAGACCCAGTACTTC. It translates to CTSSQDPAGSGLKETQYF.